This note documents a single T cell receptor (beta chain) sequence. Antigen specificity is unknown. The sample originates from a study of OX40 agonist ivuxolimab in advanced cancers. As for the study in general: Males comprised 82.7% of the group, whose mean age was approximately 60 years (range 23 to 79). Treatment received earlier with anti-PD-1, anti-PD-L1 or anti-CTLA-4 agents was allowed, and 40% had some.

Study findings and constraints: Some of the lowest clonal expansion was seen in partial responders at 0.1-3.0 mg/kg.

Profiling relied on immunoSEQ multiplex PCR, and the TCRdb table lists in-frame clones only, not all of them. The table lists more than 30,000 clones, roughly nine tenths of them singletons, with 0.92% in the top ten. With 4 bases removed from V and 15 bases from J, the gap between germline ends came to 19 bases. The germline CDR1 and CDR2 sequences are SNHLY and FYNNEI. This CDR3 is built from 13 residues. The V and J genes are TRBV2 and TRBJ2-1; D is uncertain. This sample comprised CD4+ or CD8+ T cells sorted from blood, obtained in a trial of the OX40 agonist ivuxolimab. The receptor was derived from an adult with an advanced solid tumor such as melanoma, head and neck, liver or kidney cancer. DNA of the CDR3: TGTGCCAGCAGTGCCTATTGGACCGAGATACGGTTCTTC. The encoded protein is CASSAYWTEIRFF.